This T cell receptor beta chain is drawn from a study of cytomegalovirus exposure and HLA in healthy donors. In the study overall: Clustering assigned 81% of the approximately 400 genotyped donors to the Caucasian-associated ancestry cluster.

In germline, CDR1 is SGHTA, CDR2 FQGTGA. The CDR3 runs to 17 residues. Deletions cut 5 bases from V and 4 bases from J, with 18 bases between. Primers: 60 Vbeta forward and 13 Jbeta reverse. Produced via immunoSEQ multiplex PCR; TCRdb's table is partial and in-frame only. The table records 150,000 to 200,000 clones, around 80% of them present only once. The chain combines TRBV7-3 with TRBJ1-6; possible D gene TRBD1, 5 bases. This clonotype originated in a young man in good health and CMV-seronegative. Source material: PBMCs. This CDR3 reads CASSLRGREIYNSPLHF. DNA for the CDR3: TGTGCCAGCAGCCTACGAGGCAGGGAAATTTATAATTCACCCCTCCACTTT.